Listed below are T cell receptor beta chains from one sample, sequenced in a study of neurological immune-mediated disorders. TCRdb redid the calling of the 5' RACE reads with MiXCR, one entry per CDR3 protein. The sample records under 90,000 distinct CDR3 sequences, around 9.9% being singletons. Material for sequencing was PBMCs. These receptors came from a middle-aged man in good health. Each CDR3 is given without its conserved first and last residue. Fields, in order: D gene, V gene, CDR3 length, CDR3 protein. D genes are given only for firm matches.

D: NA
V: TRBV5-1
length: 11
CDR3: ASSFDWEGAQY

D: NA
V: TRBV7-9
length: 11
CDR3: ASSLSRDNEQF

D: NA
V: TRBV20-1
length: 11
CDR3: SGQGENTGELF

D: NA
V: TRBV20-1
length: 14
CDR3: SARSLSPGMYYGYT

D: NA
V: TRBV12-3/TRBV12-4
length: 9
CDR3: ASSFGYEQY

D: NA
V: TRBV6-6
length: 13
CDR3: ASSYSGITYNEQF

D: NA
V: TRBV25-1
length: 12
CDR3: ASSDQTGTDTQY

D: TRBD2
V: TRBV5-1
length: 13
CDR3: ASSMRTSGNNEQY

D: TRBD1
V: TRBV5-1
length: 12
CDR3: ASSPGQGAHEQY

D: NA
V: TRBV19
length: 13
CDR3: ASSIPGQTLFPQH

D: NA
V: TRBV20-1
length: 10
CDR3: SAIGSPDTQY

D: NA
V: TRBV6-2/TRBV6-3
length: 16
CDR3: ASSYSILVTLTSYEQY

D: TRBD1
V: TRBV20-1
length: 13
CDR3: SAGSGGASNQPQH

D: NA
V: TRBV29-1
length: 10
CDR3: SARGQSYEQY

D: NA
V: TRBV24-1
length: 14
CDR3: ATSDPRRSNTGELF

D: NA
V: TRBV20-1
length: 13
CDR3: SASPVLTGDNEQF

D: NA
V: TRBV28
length: 13
CDR3: ASRYLGVDNQPQH

D: NA
V: TRBV5-1
length: 13
CDR3: ASSLQGSGNTEAF

D: NA
V: TRBV12-3/TRBV12-4
length: 11
CDR3: ASSFLRPDTQY

D: NA
V: TRBV12-3/TRBV12-4
length: 12
CDR3: ASSFLRGSYGYT

D: TRBD1
V: TRBV6-2/TRBV6-3
length: 15
CDR3: ASSPFPPETGGYEQY

D: NA
V: TRBV13
length: 13
CDR3: ASSLALQGPTEAF

D: NA
V: TRBV15
length: 11
CDR3: ATSRDRAGSKF

D: TRBD1
V: TRBV6-6
length: 14
CDR3: AISYGLGQVGDGYT

D: NA
V: TRBV7-8
length: 12
CDR3: ASSLQAITNEQF